The clone carrying this T cell receptor beta chain was counted many times. As yet, its antigen is unknown. This CDR3 contains 17 residues. Germline V CDR1 and CDR2: SNHLY, FYNNEI. The V gene end was trimmed by 2 bases and the J gene end by 0 bases; junction bases not matched to a gene: 7. Exclusion of a patient resulted from uncontrolled infection, other autoimmune disease, pregnancy or lactation. The study based diagnoses on clinical symptoms, serum thyroxine and TRAb, thyroid ultrasound and orbital computed tomography. The data are from a study of T cells in Graves' hyperthyroidism and ophthalmopathy. Findings and caveats of the study: Ophthalmopathy cases were set apart from stable hyperthyroidism by a 13 V-J model.

Amplification targeted TCR beta CDR3 regions from RNA transcripts. RT-PCR in the first round (using the HTBI primer set) targeted the TCR CDR3. MiXCR was run by TCRdb on the multiplex PCR reads, yielding one entry per CDR3 protein. The top ten hold under 15% of the sample, which has 500,000 to 650,000 distinct CDR3 sequences, approximately 15% seen once. Sample: blood. This chain joins TRBV2 and TRBJ1-5; 7 bases match TRBD1. This TCR was sampled from a woman between 45 and 60 years old with Graves' ophthalmopathy. The CDR3 sequence: CASSEFGTDYSNQPQHF. DNA for the CDR3: TGTGCCAGCAGTGAATTTGGGACAGATTATAGCAATCAGCCCCAGCATTTT.